This TCR beta chain was retrieved from a study of vaccination and CD4 T cells after COVID-19. This sample's time point: late sampling 161 to 241 days after vaccination in a few convalescent patients. Treatment: approximately 10-day PBMC culture with coronavirus spike peptide pools or control peptides (ViraFEST assay). This CDR3 has 13 amino acids. V lost 1 base and J lost 2, with 6 bases in between. The V gene's germline CDR1 is DFQATT and CDR2 SNEGSKA (reference sequence). This clonotype was seen more than once but under ten times. The antigen remains undetermined. With the Oncomine TCR Beta short-read assay, DNA from cultured CD4+ T cells was sequenced. TCRdb re-analysed the PCR reads in MiXCR, keeping a single row per CDR3 protein. The sample has around 26,000 distinct CDR3 sequences, around two fifths seen once.

The starting material was CD4+ T cells from blood, cultured in vitro, obtained about 7 months after SARS-CoV-2 vaccination. This clonotype originated in a human donor who had recovered from COVID-19. V usage is TRBV20-1 and J usage is TRBJ1-3; D uncertain. CDR3 in DNA: TGCAGTGCTAGAGGGAGGGCTGGAAACACCATATATTTT. Translating gives CSARGRAGNTIYF.